The entry below describes one TCR beta chain. This clone was seen only a few times. The target of this receptor is not known. No base quality information exists; no much larger clone differs at one position. The entry originates in a study of CD8+ T cells in alopecia areata (dated by TCRdb to 2017 to 2018). A note on the overall study: The treated patients, all with moderate-to-severe alopecia areata, were enrolled in an open-label pilot trial of oral tofacitinib given at 5 to 10 mg twice daily. Patients received tofacitinib for 6 to 18 months and were then followed off drug for 6 months to check for delayed response and recurrence. The study used high-throughput TCRbeta sequencing to examine T cell clonal expansion in alopecia areata, in both the C3H/HeJ mouse model and human patients. On the human side, TCRbeta sequencing was run on scalp tissue and on sorted CD4+ and CD8+ peripheral blood T cells from healthy controls and from alopecia areata patients with either patchy or totalis/universalis disease. Biopsies were taken from tofacitinib-treated patients at baseline and again at 4 and 24 weeks into treatment, and several of those patients also had a later scalp biopsy. Scalp clonality was compared among normal scalp (n=4), patchy alopecia areata scalp (n=8), and alopecia totalis/universalis scalp (n=8). RNA was extracted with the PAXgene miRNA kit for fixed scalp, the miRNeasy kit for PBMCs, and the RNeasy kit for mouse skin. TCRbeta CDR3 regions were amplified by immunoSEQ multiplex PCR using 35 Vbeta forward and 13 Jbeta reverse primers.

V lost 0 bases and J lost 8 bases, and the count of bases not matched to a germline gene is 7. According to the germline V gene (reference sequence), CDR1 reads PRHDT and CDR2 reads FYEKMQ. From its cysteine to its phenylalanine, the CDR3 spans 14 amino acids. Only CDR3 DNA remains: 42 bases, in frame from the first base. This specimen's time point label, per the study, means: baseline before oral tofacitinib. Lesional scalp punch biopsies and peripheral blood were collected from alopecia areata patients. PBMCs were isolated by density centrifugation and stained for CD3, CD4 and CD8, after which CD4+ and CD8+ T cells were sorted on a FACSAria. The method was the immunoSEQ multiplex PCR assay. To provide template for TCR sequencing, every sample had RNA extracted and reverse transcribed into cDNA. SuperScript III was used for first-strand cDNA synthesis, primed with a 2:1 mix of oligo-dT and random hexamers. A synthetic immune receptor repertoire was used to assess amplification bias, and residual bias was removed computationally. The original pipeline was this. After raw reads were preprocessed to remove errors, the CDR3 was defined following IMGT conventions as running from the conserved cysteine to phenylalanine. To get clonality, Shannon entropy was normalized by log2 of the number of productive unique TCRs and the result was subtracted from 1. CD4 or CD8 identity of scalp clones was inferred by cross-referencing scalp TCRbeta sequences with sorted blood CD4 and CD8 repertoires. Imported from immuneACCESS, the table was reduced by TCRdb to in-frame sequences with V and J called. These copies leave out some clones; in studies compared against another copy, an unresolved V gene accounts for under half, and the cause of the remainder is not known. V and J calls and clone size come straight from that table; D and trimming were deduced from the DNA. The sample contains 100,000 to 150,000 clones, approximately 48% of them found a single time. The ten largest clones represent over 15% of the sample.

General findings and caveats noted by the study authors: Unlike mouse skin, which is dominated by gammadelta T cells, normal human skin has resident alphabeta T cells that are also sequenced, and this complicates analysis of the scalp TCR repertoire. Shared TCR sequences between patients were less evident than in mice, which may be partly attributable to HLA diversity in the patient population. Higher clonality and more expanded CD8+ clones were observed in lesional scalp than in normal scalp, particularly in alopecia totalis/universalis, a finding suggestive of antigenic drive.

Here the sequenced sample was CD8+ T cells sorted from blood, taken at week 0. The TCR was taken from a human donor with alopecia areata. The chain is made from TRBV13 and TRBJ2-7; 7 junctional bases match TRBD1. Here the CDR3 is given as CASSLGGDRVQQYF. The sequence in DNA is TGTGCCAGCAGCTTAGGAGGTGACAGGGTCCAGCAGTACTTC.